This TCR beta chain was found in a study of beta chain bispecific antibodies for T cell cancers. Regarding the study as a whole: In these mixed samples, most targeted TRBV reads derived from the leukemia cell line.

The CDR3 consists of 14 residues. CDR1 and CDR2 (germline): MNHEY, SVGAGI. V gave up 0 bases and J gave up 5 bases, with 10 bases separating them. Ten or more counts support this clonotype. Its antigen remains unknown. TCRdb re-called the 5' RACE reads through MiXCR, storing one row per CDR3 protein. The table lists some 17,000 distinct CDR3 sequences, about 2.2% of them singletons, with less than 8.5% in the top ten. Expansion lasted 2 to 4 days, with either anti-CD3 antibody OKT3 or CD3/CD28 beads. Around 50,000 normal T cells were cocultured with around 50,000 target cells and bispecific antibody. This chain connects TRBV6-5 to TRBJ1-2, with D unresolved. Sequencing used healthy donor T cells cultured with leukemia cells. The receptor was isolated from a human donor in good health. Some clones in this sample may be carry-over from other donors' samples. The CDR3 DNA reads TGTGCCAGCAGTTACTCGGCGGGAGTTTATGGCTACACCTTC. This gives the protein CASSYSAGVYGYTF.